Listed below are T cell receptor beta chains from one sample, sequenced in a study of technical replicates of blood from a few donors. Some clones are missing from TCRdb's copy, which holds only in-frame ones; the method was immunoSEQ multiplex PCR. The sample includes more than 90,000 clones, approximately 96% of them seen just once. The sequenced material came from T cells isolated from PBMCs. The receptors derive from a human donor in good health. Both conserved end residues are part of each CDR3. Clone size, where shown, is once, few, many, or a class for clones that have expanded.

V: TRBV5-4; size: NA; J: TRBJ2-1; CDR3: CASSLPEGSEQFF
V: TRBV2; size: NA; J: TRBJ1-1; CDR3: CASSGDRPDMNTEAFF
V: TRBV9; size: once; J: TRBJ2-1; CDR3: CASSKSPTSGSYNEQFF
V: TRBV27; size: once; J: TRBJ2-2; CDR3: CASSFDRGTGELFF
V: TRBV19; size: NA; J: TRBJ1-1; CDR3: CASSTGGGGRAFF
V: TRBV7-8; size: NA; J: TRBJ1-2; CDR3: CASSLALITGGNYGYTF
V: TRBV5-1; size: NA; J: TRBJ2-3; CDR3: CASKGEGADTQYF
V: TRBV2; size: NA; J: TRBJ2-1; CDR3: CASSLLAGQYNEQFF
V: TRBV6-5; size: NA; J: TRBJ1-1; CDR3: CASSYSQGLGTEAFF
V: TRBV5-8; size: once; J: TRBJ2-4; CDR3: CASRRRDKNIQYF
V: TRBV11-3; size: NA; J: TRBJ2-2; CDR3: CASSLLSNTGELFF
V: TRBV29-1; size: NA; J: TRBJ2-7; CDR3: CSVGGLDVYEQYF